These 5 T cell receptor beta chains were all obtained from the same sample, sequenced in a study of blood T cell repertoires in COVID-19. Data came from immunoSEQ multiplex PCR; TCRdb stores just in-frame clones and leaves some out. The sample holds 150,000 to 200,000 clones, around 86% seen once. The material sequenced was peripheral blood. These receptors originate from a man between 65 and 85 years old with acute or convalescent COVID-19.

The chain carries TRBV2 and TRBJ2-2; 9 nucleotides match TRBD2. The CDR3 runs 16 residues. With 4 bases clipped from V and 1 base from J, the junction kept 4 bases outside the gene matches. CDR1 is SNHLY, CDR2 FYNNEI, per germline. CDR3 loop: CASSVELAGNTGELFF. In DNA, the CDR3 is TGTGCCAGCAGTGTGGAACTAGCGGGGAACACCGGGGAGCTGTTTTTT. Full variable domain (rest looked up from reference TRBV2 and TRBJ2-2): EPEVTQTPSHQVTQMGQEVILRCVPISNHLYFYWYRQILGQKVEFLVSFYNNEISEKSEIFDDQFSVERPDGSNFTLKIRSTKLEDSAMYFCASSVELAGNTGELFFGEGSRLTVL.

This clone came up a few times. Here the CDR3 reads CASKAEDYGYTF. CDR3 DNA: TGTGCCAGCAAGGCAGAGGACTATGGCTACACCTTC. V and J are TRBV28 and TRBJ1-2, with D uncertain. Germline CDR1 and CDR2: MDHEN and SYDVKM. With 7 bases removed from V and 3 bases from J, the gap between germline ends came to 9 bases. The CDR3 is made up of 12 amino acids.

V usage is TRBV18 and J usage is TRBJ1-5, with D possibly matching TRBD1 (6 bases). CDR1 is KGHSH and CDR2 is LQKENI in the germline V gene. Trimming left V 2 bases short and J 5 bases short, with 13 bases between. This CDR3 has 15 residues. CDR3 sequence: CASSPRQGFDQPQHF. DNA of the CDR3: TGTGCCAGCTCACCAAGGCAGGGGTTCGATCAGCCCCAGCATTTT.

The gene calls are TRBV7-7 and TRBJ1-3; D is unclear. The CDR3 contains 13 residues. Trimming took off 3 bases at V and 4 bases at J, with 7 bases between the two ends. Germline-derived CDR1 and CDR2 are SSHAT and FNYEAQ (reference sequence). CDR3 protein: CASSLSLGNTIYF. The CDR3 DNA reads as TGTGCCAGCAGCTTGTCGTTGGGAAACACCATATATTTT.

This clone was counted once. The chain employs TRBV6-5 and TRBJ2-7; D gene uncertain. Germline values: CDR1 MNHEY, CDR2 SVGAGI. V was clipped by 5 bases and J by 2 bases, with 13 bases between them. CDR3 size: 14 residues. CDR3 loop: CASSLSGHPYEQYF. The CDR3 DNA follows: TGTGCCAGCAGTCTTTCTGGCCACCCCTACGAGCAGTACTTC.